The next 25 T cell receptor beta chains were all read from a single sample in a study of Ad26.COV2.S vaccination and SARS-CoV-2 variants. Treatment described: some 20 received Ad26.COV2.S at low or high dose, single or two shots; roughly five received placebo; per-sample allocation not given. On day 63 after the first injection, vaccine and placebo recipients gave samples. Clones were read by immunoSEQ multiplex PCR, and TCRdb kept only the in-frame ones, dropping some. The profile shows around 450,000 clones, roughly 90% of them singletons. Sample: peripheral blood, taken in a trial of Ad26.COV2.S vaccine versus placebo. The source of these receptors is a person aged 18 to 59 who received the Ad26.COV2.S COVID-19 vaccine or a placebo.

This chain connects TRBV5-6 to TRBJ2-3; D gene unclear. Trimming cost V 0 bases and J 0 bases, with 11 bases left between them. The CDR3 consists of 16 residues. Per the germline V gene, CDR1 is SGHDT and CDR2 is YYEEEE. DNA of the CDR3: TGTGCCAGCAGCTTGGTTGGCGATCCTAGCACAGATACGCAGTATTTT. It specifies CASSLVGDPSTDTQYF.

The rearrangement joins TRBV5-4 to TRBJ2-7, with TRBD2 matching 13 bases. CDR3 length: 16 amino acids. V lost 0 bases to trimming and J lost 6 bases; unmatched junction nucleotides: 6. CDR1 SGHNT and CDR2 YYREEE come from the germline V gene (reference sequence). DNA of the CDR3: TGTGCCAGCAGCTTGGTTAGGACTAGCGGGAGCCGCGAGCAGTACTTC. The encoded protein is CASSLVRTSGSREQYF.

The chain joins TRBV28 to TRBJ1-5; D might be TRBD1 (6 bases). Looked up from germline, CDR1 is MDHEN and CDR2 is SYDVKM. Trimming stripped 8 bases from V and 6 bases from J, with 20 bases between. The CDR3 totals 15 residues. CDR3 sequence: CASSRSAGVVQPQHF. CDR3 DNA: TGTGCCAGCTCTAGATCCGCAGGGGTGGTTCAGCCCCAGCATTTT. The full variable domain, with the rest looked up from reference TRBV28 and TRBJ1-5, is DVKVTQSSRYLVKRTGEKVFLECVQDMDHENMFWYRQDPGLGLRLIYFSYDVKMKEKGDIPEGYSVSREKKERFSLILESASTNQTSMYLCASSRSAGVVQPQHFGDGTRLSIL.

This clone was detected once. The chain carries TRBV18 and TRBJ2-2; D is possibly TRBD1 (5 bases). CDR1 KGHSH and CDR2 LQKENI come from the germline V gene. V was trimmed by 0 bases and J by 5 bases, leaving 13 bases between them. The CDR3 has 16 residues. CDR3 protein: CASSPPQGPSTGELFF. Written as DNA, the CDR3 is TGTGCCAGCTCACCACCGCAGGGCCCATCTACCGGGGAGCTGTTTTTT.

The chain is built from TRBV29-1 and TRBJ2-1; D is unclear. Germline V gene data show CDR1 as SQVTM and CDR2 as ANQGSEA. The CDR3 covers 16 residues. The V and J ends lost 4 bases and 2 bases respectively, with 18 bases between them. CDR3 in DNA: TGCAGCGTTGTCATGATGGCCGACGGAACCTACAATGAGCAGTTCTTC. It translates to CSVVMMADGTYNEQFF.

The sample holds a few counts of this clone. The CDR3 DNA reads as TGTGCCAGCAGTGAAGCGGTAGGGGGCGATCAGCCCCAGCATTTT. As protein: CASSEAVGGDQPQHF. V usage is TRBV2 and J usage is TRBJ1-5, with 7 bases lining up with TRBD1. After removal of 0 bases from V and 5 bases from J, the junction contained 4 bases not matched to a gene. The CDR3 consists of 15 residues. The germline V gene encodes CDR1 SNHLY and CDR2 FYNNEI.

This chain connects TRBV6-5 to TRBJ1-5; unclear D gene. The germline V gene has CDR1 MNHEY and CDR2 SVGAGI. This CDR3 contains 12 residues. Trimming took off 8 bases at V and 8 bases at J, with 13 bases between the two ends. CDR3 region: CASSETVEPQHF. The CDR3 nucleotides are TGTGCCAGCTCGGAAACCGTGGAGCCCCAGCATTTT.

The CDR3 protein is CASSLGTSVDEQYF. The CDR3 nucleotides read TGTGCCAGCAGTCTCGGGACTAGCGTGGACGAGCAGTACTTC. The chain joins TRBV6-5 to TRBJ2-7; 10 positions agree with TRBD2. The CDR3 has 14 amino acids. J lost 5 bases, V lost 5 bases, and 6 bases had no gene match. Germline loops: CDR1 MNHEY, CDR2 SVGAGI.

This clone was found a few times. The V gene is TRBV7-2, the J gene TRBJ1-2; no firm D call. Per the germline V gene, CDR1 is SGHTA and CDR2 is FQGNSA. Trimming cost V 1 base and J 3 bases, with 6 bases left between them. CDR3 size: 13 residues. CDR3 nucleotide sequence: TGTGCCAGCAGCTTAGGGTTCGACTATGGCTACACCTTC. Its translation is CASSLGFDYGYTF. Supplemented by reference TRBV7-2 and TRBJ1-2, the full variable domain reads GAGVSQSPSNKVTEKGKDVELRCDPISGHTALYWYRQSLGQGLEFLIYFQGNSAPDKSGLPSDRFSAERTGGSVSTLTIQRTQQEDSAVYLCASSLGFDYGYTFGSGTRLTVV.

The V gene is TRBV11-2, the J gene TRBJ2-4, with D hard to call. The V end was cut by 2 bases, the J end by 11 bases, with 13 bases between. The germline V gene encodes CDR1 SGHAT and CDR2 FQNNGV. This CDR3 is 13 amino acids long. CDR3 nucleotides: TGTGCCAGCAGCTTACGGCAGCACCTCCTTCAGTACTTC. Amino acids: CASSLRQHLLQYF. Full variable domain (remainder filled in from reference TRBV11-2 and TRBJ2-4): EAGVAQSPRYKIIEKRQSVAFWCNPISGHATLYWYQQILGQGPKLLIQFQNNGVVDDSQLPKDRFSAERLKGVDSTLKIQPAKLEDSAVYLCASSLRQHLLQYFGAGTRLSVL.

The chain is built from TRBV25-1 and TRBJ2-7, with 16 bases lining up with TRBD2. This CDR3 is 16 amino acids long. With V trimmed by 4 bases and J by 5 bases, 5 bases remained unmatched. Germline V gene lookup returns CDR1 MGHDK and CDR2 SYGVNS. Written as DNA, the CDR3 is TGTGCCAGCAGTGCGGGGACTAGCGGGAGGGCCCACGAGCAGTACTTC. Amino acid sequence: CASSAGTSGRAHEQYF.

CDR3 residues: CASSQDDGLGVNTGELFF. The CDR3, as DNA: TGTGCCAGCAGCCAAGACGACGGGCTAGGGGTGAACACCGGGGAGCTGTTTTTT. The rearrangement joins TRBV4-2 to TRBJ2-2, with TRBD1 as a possible D gene (5 bases). Germline V gives CDR1 LGHNA, CDR2 YNFKEQ. This CDR3 is built from 18 residues. V lost 0 bases, J lost 1 base, and 15 bases lay in between.

The V gene is TRBV5-4, the J gene TRBJ2-7; D is uncertain. The V end lost 4 bases, the J end lost 1 base, and 12 bases lay between the germline ends. The CDR3 is made up of 14 amino acids. Looked up from germline, CDR1 is SGHNT and CDR2 is YYREEE (reference sequence). This chain's CDR3 is CASSPQRGSYEQYF. The DNA of the CDR3 is TGTGCCAGCAGCCCTCAGCGCGGTTCCTACGAGCAGTACTTC.

The gene calls are TRBV12-3 or TRBV12-4 and TRBJ2-3; D is unresolved. With 1 base removed from V and 6 bases from J, the gap between germline ends came to 5 bases. This CDR3 is 12 amino acids long. The CDR3 sequence: CASSLDGDTQYF. Written as DNA, the CDR3 is TGTGCCAGCAGTTTAGATGGGGATACGCAGTATTTT.

V usage is TRBV5-1 and J usage is TRBJ2-7; D might be TRBD1 (6 bases). CDR3 size: 15 residues. Germline V gene sequence: CDR1 SGHRS, CDR2 YFSETQ. V lost 0 bases to trimming and J lost 2 bases, with 12 bases between them. CDR3 coding DNA: TGCGCCAGCAGCTTGGGAGACAGGCTAACCTACGAGCAGTACTTC. The encoded protein is CASSLGDRLTYEQYF.

This chain uses TRBV11-2 with TRBJ2-7; D is possibly TRBD2 (7 bases). Trimming stripped 5 bases from V and 1 base from J, with 24 bases between. The CDR3 covers 18 residues. Germline values: CDR1 SGHAT, CDR2 FQNNGV. The CDR3 reads CASSHGGGGAGRSYEQYF. The DNA of the CDR3 is TGTGCCAGCAGCCACGGGGGCGGGGGAGCGGGCAGATCCTACGAGCAGTACTTC.

J is TRBJ2-7 and V is TRBV6-5; TRBD2 might be the D (6 bases). Trimming cost V 6 bases and J 3 bases, with 6 bases left between them. Germline V gene sequence: CDR1 MNHEY, CDR2 SVGAGI. This CDR3 region has 11 residues. In DNA, the CDR3 is TGTGCCAGCAGGCGGGGCTACGAGCAGTACTTC. The encoded protein is CASRRGYEQYF.

This clone showed up just a few times. CDR3 amino acids: CASIQPQMHTYEQYF. CDR3 DNA: TGTGCCAGCATCCAACCGCAAATGCACACCTACGAGCAGTACTTC. V and J are TRBV28 and TRBJ2-7, with D hard to call. CDR1 and CDR2 from the germline V gene are MDHEN and SYDVKM. The V gene lost 7 bases and the J gene lost 2 bases, with 18 bases spanning the gap. This CDR3 is built from 15 residues.

The V and J genes are TRBV4-3 and TRBJ2-3; D gene ambiguous. V lost 0 bases and J lost 3, with 10 bases in between. This CDR3 contains 15 residues. Germline-derived CDR1 and CDR2 are LGHNA and YSLEER. The CDR3 region has the DNA TGCGCCAGCAGCCAAGATGGTCCAGCTACAGATACGCAGTATTTT. Amino acid sequence: CASSQDGPATDTQYF.

The chain carries TRBV19 and TRBJ2-2; D possibly corresponds to TRBD2 (5 bases). Trimming removed 0 bases at V and 4 bases at J, with 12 bases between. This CDR3 contains 16 residues. The V gene's germline CDR1 is LNHDA and CDR2 SQIVND (reference sequence). The DNA for the CDR3 is TGTGCCAGTAGTATAGATGACCCCGCGGGCACCGGGGAGCTGTTTTTT. It specifies CASSIDDPAGTGELFF.

The CDR3 sequence is CASSDRDRWNEKLFF. CDR3 bases: TGTGCCAGCAGCGACCGGGACCGATGGAATGAAAAACTGTTTTTT. This chain uses TRBV2 with TRBJ1-4, with D possibly being TRBD1 (5 bases). The ends were cut back, 6 bases at V and 5 bases at J, with 16 bases in the middle. This CDR3 contains 15 residues. In germline, CDR1 is SNHLY, CDR2 FYNNEI.

This chain uses TRBV14 with TRBJ2-5; 16 bases are a match to TRBD2. The V and J ends lost 5 bases and 4 bases, in that order; junction bases with no gene match: 7. The CDR3 totals 17 residues. CDR1 SGHDN and CDR2 FVKESK come from the germline V gene. The CDR3 coding sequence is TGTGCCAGCAGCTTCGGGACTAGCGGGAGGGCCCGAGAGACCCAGTACTTC. It yields the protein CASSFGTSGRARETQYF. The variable domain in full, completed from reference TRBV14 and TRBJ2-5, reads EAGVTQFPSHSVIEKGQTVTLRCDPISGHDNLYWYRRVMGKEIKFLLHFVKESKQDESGMPNNRFLAERTGGTYSTLKVQPAELEDSGVYFCASSFGTSGRARETQYFGPGTRLLVL.

The chain is built from TRBV5-1 and TRBJ2-1; D perhaps matches TRBD1 (6 bases). There are 14 residues in the CDR3. Germline V gives CDR1 SGHRS, CDR2 YFSETQ. V lost 4 bases and J 2 bases, leaving 10 bases between the germline ends. The CDR3, as DNA: TGCGCCAGCAGCCCGGACAGTACCTACAATGAGCAGTTCTTC. This encodes CASSPDSTYNEQFF.

This clone turned up a few times. The chain couples TRBV7-9 to TRBJ1-2; no clear D gene. The CDR3 totals 15 residues. Trimming pared 2 bases from V and 6 bases from J, leaving 16 bases between. Germline-derived CDR1 and CDR2 are SEHNR and FQNEAQ (reference sequence). CDR3 bases: TGTGCCAGCAGCTTATCGGGCGGAGGGAATAATGGCTACACCTTC. This translates into CASSLSGGGNNGYTF.

This clone was observed a few times. The genes are TRBV7-6 and TRBJ2-2, with D unclear. The germline CDR1 and CDR2 sequences are SGHVS and FNYEAQ. The CDR3 is made up of 14 amino acids. Trimming removed 5 bases at V and 2 bases at J, with 9 bases between. CDR3 DNA sequence: TGTGCCAGCAGCCTGGGCCATAACACCGGGGAGCTGTTTTTT. Protein product: CASSLGHNTGELFF.